This T cell receptor (beta chain) was sequenced during a study of T cells after yellow fever vaccination. Study-wide background: The fractions with low cell numbers were processed using SMART-Seq v4 Ultra Low Input.

A remark on this clonotype: Its antigen is as yet unknown.

A 5'RACE template-switching step, the method used to make TCR cDNA, added a universal primer site and UMIs. TCRdb recomputed calls from the 5' RACE reads with MiXCR, one row per CDR3 protein. The sample holds 350,000 or so distinct CDR3 sequences; roughly 8% are singletons and the top ten take 15% to 20%. General study findings and limits: It was a weaker secondary response, yet one that peaked faster, at day 5 versus 15. Subsequent to the booster, the majority of primary-vaccination clones reappeared (about 97% CD4, around 90% CD8).

The sample consisted of PBMCs, taken around 45 days after the first yellow fever vaccination. This clonotype was sampled from a man aged 18 to 35 who received the YFV17D yellow fever vaccine.

The CDR3 protein is CASSYGTSGANTGELFF. In DNA, the CDR3 is TGTGCCAGCAGTTACGGGACTAGCGGTGCGAACACCGGGGAGCTGTTTTTT. The V call is TRBV6-5, the J call TRBJ2-2; 11 bases are shared with TRBD2. Germline loops: CDR1 MNHEY, CDR2 SVGAGI. The length of the CDR3 is 17 residues. Trimming removed 2 bases from V and 0 bases from J; junction bases left unmatched: 2.